This entry lists 28 T cell receptor beta chains sequenced from one sample in a study of T cells after yellow fever vaccination. One entry per CDR3 protein, called by TCRdb with MiXCR from the 5' RACE reads. This sample yields some 350,000 distinct CDR3 sequences, of which more than 9% are seen a single time; less than 20% belongs to the top ten. The sequences come from PBMCs, collected on the day of the first yellow fever vaccination. The receptor source for this set is a man between 18 and 35 years old who received the YFV17D yellow fever vaccine.

This clonotype was seen ten or more times. The chain recombines TRBV12-3 or TRBV12-4 with TRBJ2-2; 7 bases fit TRBD2. The CDR3 is 16 residues long. Trimming cost V 7 bases and J 5 bases; bases outside gene matches: 13. DNA of the CDR3: TGTGCCAGCACCGGGACTACCAAATTGCGGACCGGGGAGCTGTTTTTT. Encoded protein: CASTGTTKLRTGELFF.

This clonotype was recorded a few times. The V gene is TRBV4-3, the J gene TRBJ2-7; D may match TRBD1 or TRBD2 (5 bases each). Germline-derived CDR1 and CDR2 are LGHNA and YSLEER. The V end lost 4 bases, the J end lost 0 bases, and 16 bases lay between the germline ends. CDR3 size: 16 residues. Here the CDR3 DNA reads TGCGCCAGCAGCCCACAGACCCGGGACGGCTCCTACGAGCAGTACTTC. Translating it yields CASSPQTRDGSYEQYF.

This chain links TRBV4-2 with TRBJ2-2; D possibly uses TRBD1 or TRBD2 (5 bases each). The CDR3 sequence is 17 residues long. CDR1 LGHNA and CDR2 YNFKEQ come from the germline V gene. Trimming stripped 1 base from V and 3 bases from J, with 15 bases between. The CDR3 DNA is TGTGCCAGCAGCCAAGGTCAAGTTGGGGACCACACCGGGGAGCTGTTTTTT. It yields the protein CASSQGQVGDHTGELFF.

The chain combines TRBV4-1 with TRBJ1-3, with no clear D. Germline V lookup: CDR1 MGHRA, CDR2 YSYEKL. V lost 2 bases, J lost 3 bases, and 14 bases lay in between. This CDR3 has 16 amino acids. The CDR3 region is CASSQHGPGVGNTIYF. Here the CDR3 DNA reads TGCGCCAGCAGCCAACACGGGCCAGGAGTTGGAAACACCATATATTTT.

V and J are TRBV12-3 or TRBV12-4 and TRBJ1-5; D is unresolved. Trimming shortened V by 3 bases and J by 0 bases, and 12 bases separated the two germline ends. The CDR3 length is 16 residues. The CDR3 bases are TGTGCCAGCAGTTTCTCACCTGCTTATAGCAATCAGCCCCAGCATTTT. Its translation is CASSFSPAYSNQPQHF.

J is TRBJ1-5 and V is TRBV20-1; 8 nucleotides agree with TRBD1. With V trimmed by 1 base and J by 3 bases, 11 bases remained unmatched. The germline V gene encodes CDR1 DFQATT and CDR2 SNEGSKA (reference sequence). CDR3 length equals 17 residues. The CDR3 coding sequence is TGCAGTGCTAGAGGAACCGGGACAGGATATCACAATCAGCCCCAGCATTTT. This codes for CSARGTGTGYHNQPQHF.

V gene TRBV6-5 combines with J gene TRBJ2-5; D is perhaps TRBD2 (5 bases). V was trimmed by 0 bases and J by 5 bases, leaving 10 bases between them. This CDR3 has 14 residues. Germline CDR1 is MNHEY and CDR2 is SVGAGI. The CDR3 sequence: CASSYSWRVETQYF. In nucleotides, the CDR3 is TGTGCCAGCAGTTACTCCTGGCGGGTTGAGACCCAGTACTTC.

The chain couples TRBV7-3 to TRBJ2-5, with a tentative D call TRBD2 (5 bases). Germline CDR1 and CDR2: SGHTA and FQGTGA. The length of the CDR3 is 13 residues. Deletions cut 4 bases from V and 5 bases from J, with 11 bases between. CDR3 residues: CASSSATGETQYF. In DNA form, the CDR3 reads TGTGCCAGCAGCTCCGCTACGGGGGAGACCCAGTACTTC.

This clonotype was counted a few times. The chain has TRBV5-1 and TRBJ2-5; D is perhaps TRBD2 (5 bases). The length of the CDR3 is 17 residues. Per the germline V gene, CDR1 is SGHRS and CDR2 is YFSETQ. Trimming took off 0 bases at V and 2 bases at J, with 17 bases between the two ends. Here the CDR3 reads CASSLALRGQSQETQYF. DNA for the CDR3: TGCGCCAGCAGCTTGGCCCTCCGAGGGCAGAGTCAAGAGACCCAGTACTTC.

In this sample, this clonotype turned up many times. The chain has TRBV5-1 and TRBJ2-7; the D gene is possibly TRBD1 (5 bases). The germline V gene encodes CDR1 SGHRS and CDR2 YFSETQ. Trimming stripped 0 bases from V and 3 bases from J, with 7 bases between. The CDR3 runs to 13 residues. CDR3 sequence (DNA): TGCGCCAGCAGCTTGGATACAGGCTACGAGCAGTACTTC. Protein sequence: CASSLDTGYEQYF.

The rearrangement joins TRBV20-1 to TRBJ2-5, with a tentative D call TRBD2 (5 bases). CDR3 length: 13 amino acids. Germline V gene lookup returns CDR1 DFQATT and CDR2 SNEGSKA (reference sequence). Trimming stripped 5 bases from V and 2 bases from J, with 12 bases between. The CDR3 nucleotides read TGCAGTGCTCGCCGGACTCCTCAAGAGACCCAGTACTTC. This encodes CSARRTPQETQYF.

The V call is TRBV10-3, the J call TRBJ2-6, with a tentative D call TRBD1 (6 bases). This CDR3 is 15 amino acids long. The V gene lost 3 bases and the J gene lost 0 bases, with 6 bases spanning the gap. Germline values: CDR1 ENHRY, CDR2 SYGVKD. CDR3 protein: CAISEQGSGANVLTF. The CDR3 DNA sequence: TGTGCCATCAGTGAACAGGGCTCTGGGGCCAACGTCCTGACTTTC.

The CDR3 spells CASDVGQLSSPLHF. DNA of the CDR3: TGTGCCAGCGATGTCGGACAGTTAAGTTCACCCCTCCACTTT. V usage is TRBV6-1 and J usage is TRBJ1-6, with a possible D match to TRBD1 (6 bases). V lost 8 bases to trimming and J lost 9 bases, with 17 bases between them. Germline values: CDR1 MNHNS, CDR2 SASEGT. CDR3 length: 14 amino acids.

This chain joins TRBV12-3 or TRBV12-4 and TRBJ2-1; possibly TRBD1 for D (6 bases). V was shortened by 8 bases and J by 2 bases, with 13 bases between the two germline ends. This CDR3 comprises 14 residues. The CDR3: CASWSGVAYNEQFF. The DNA of the CDR3 is TGTGCCAGCTGGTCAGGGGTGGCCTACAATGAGCAGTTCTTC.

This clonotype has more than one count but fewer than ten. V and J are TRBV6-2 or TRBV6-3 and TRBJ1-1; 9 nucleotides match TRBD1. CDR3 length: 12 residues. CDR1 MNHEY and CDR2 SVGEGT come from the germline V gene. With V trimmed by 6 bases and J by 10 bases, 6 bases remained unmatched. The CDR3 region has the DNA TGTGCCAGCAGCTCCGGACAGGGGCGAGCTTTCTTT. The encoded protein is CASSSGQGRAFF.

V gene TRBV7-9 combines with J gene TRBJ2-5; 8 nucleotides match TRBD2. The J segment lost 4 bases and the V segment lost 3 bases, leaving 10 bases of the junction unmatched. This CDR3 is built from 16 residues. CDR1 SEHNR and CDR2 FQNEAQ come from the germline V gene (reference sequence). CDR3 sequence reads: CASSLAGGARGETQYF. The CDR3 DNA reads TGTGCCAGCAGCTTGGCGGGGGGCGCCAGGGGAGAGACCCAGTACTTC.

The genes are TRBV14 and TRBJ2-3; 9 nucleotides line up with TRBD1. From germline, CDR1 is SGHDN and CDR2 FVKESK. The trim removed 0 bases at V and 1 base at J, leaving 5 bases unmatched. The CDR3 extends over 17 amino acids. CDR3 bases: TGTGCCAGCAGCCAAGACATCCGGACAGGGGGCACAGATACGCAGTATTTT. Its translation is CASSQDIRTGGTDTQYF. Using reference TRBV14 and TRBJ2-3 for the parts outside the CDR3, the full variable domain is EAGVTQFPSHSVIEKGQTVTLRCDPISGHDNLYWYRRVMGKEIKFLLHFVKESKQDESGMPNNRFLAERTGGTYSTLKVQPAELEDSGVYFCASSQDIRTGGTDTQYFGPGTRLTVL.

The CDR3 DNA sequence: TGTGCCAGCACCTTAGACGGGGGGGGGTACAATGAGCAGTTCTTC. This translates into CASTLDGGGYNEQFF. V and J are TRBV27 and TRBJ2-1; 8 nucleotides match TRBD2. The CDR3 loop spans 15 amino acids. CDR1 is MNHEY and CDR2 is SMNVEV in the germline V gene (reference sequence). J gave up 4 bases and V 7 bases, and 9 bases lay outside the gene matches.

This chain uses TRBV10-3 with TRBJ1-5, with TRBD1 matching 7 bases. The V and J ends lost 6 bases and 8 bases, in that order; junction bases with no gene match: 13. CDR1 and CDR2 from the germline V gene are ENHRY and SYGVKD. This CDR3 has 15 residues. CDR3 region: CAIRARDSPGEPQHF. The CDR3 nucleotides read TGTGCCATCAGGGCCCGGGACAGTCCCGGGGAGCCCCAGCATTTT.

This clonotype was seen only a few times. This chain uses TRBV7-2 with TRBJ2-1, with a tentative D call TRBD1 (6 bases). The CDR3 has 15 residues. V dropped 6 bases and J dropped 0 bases, with 12 bases sitting between them. Germline lookup yields CDR1 SGHTA and CDR2 FQGNSA. CDR3 region: CASSSQGFSYNEQFF. CDR3 sequence (DNA): TGTGCCAGCAGTTCTCAGGGGTTCTCCTACAATGAGCAGTTCTTC.

This clonotype occurred many times. J is TRBJ2-5 and V is TRBV28, with 8 bases identical to TRBD1. This CDR3 contains 14 residues. Germline V lookup: CDR1 MDHEN, CDR2 SYDVKM. The J segment lost 0 bases and the V segment lost 6 bases, leaving 3 bases of the junction unmatched. The CDR3 is CASSTDRDQETQYF. CDR3 nucleotides: TGTGCCAGCAGCACGGACAGGGACCAAGAGACCCAGTACTTC.

The rearrangement links TRBV5-1 to TRBJ2-3, with TRBD2 matching over 8 bases. CDR3 size: 15 residues. Per the germline V gene, CDR1 is SGHRS and CDR2 is YFSETQ. V was clipped by 4 bases and J by 2 bases; unmatched bases: 6. Here the CDR3 reads CASSPGTSHTDTQYF. For the CDR3, the DNA is TGCGCCAGCAGCCCAGGGACTAGTCACACAGATACGCAGTATTTT.

This clonotype showed up just a few times. This sequence joins TRBV19 and TRBJ2-1; a weak D match, TRBD1 (6 bases). Deletions cut 7 bases from V and 1 base from J, with 11 bases between. The CDR3 contains 14 residues. CDR1 and CDR2 from the germline V gene are LNHDA and SQIVND (reference sequence). The CDR3 sequence is CASNQGSSYNEQFF. The CDR3 region has the DNA TGTGCCAGTAATCAGGGGTCATCCTACAATGAGCAGTTCTTC.

This clonotype was picked up a small number of times. This chain links TRBV5-1 with TRBJ1-1; TRBD1 agrees at 12 bases. V gave up 4 bases and J gave up 5 bases; unmatched junction bases: 9. Germline CDR1 SGHRS, CDR2 YFSETQ. CDR3 length: 16 residues. CDR3 residues: CASSPLRDRGQTEAFF. CDR3 sequence (DNA): TGCGCCAGCAGCCCCCTCCGGGACAGGGGGCAAACTGAAGCTTTCTTT.

The chain employs TRBV9 and TRBJ1-5, with D hard to call. The CDR3 consists of 13 residues. V lost 0 bases and J 6 bases, leaving 7 bases between the germline ends. The germline gives CDR1 SGDLS, CDR2 YYNGEE. The CDR3 region is CASSVEGGQPQHF. DNA of the CDR3: TGTGCCAGCAGCGTAGAGGGAGGTCAGCCCCAGCATTTT.

This CDR3 is CASSDGSGNTIYF. CDR3 coding DNA: TGTGCCAGTTCGGACGGCTCTGGAAACACCATATATTTT. The J gene is TRBJ1-3, the V gene TRBV19, with D unclear. CDR1 is LNHDA and CDR2 is SQIVND in the germline V gene (reference sequence). V lost 8 bases and J lost 0, with 8 bases in between. The CDR3 contains 13 residues.

The chain recombines TRBV20-1 with TRBJ2-3, with TRBD2 matching over 9 bases. Germline CDR1 is DFQATT and CDR2 is SNEGSKA (reference sequence). V lost 4 bases and J lost 5; bases outside the gene matches: 10. The CDR3 is 15 residues long. CDR3 sequence reads: CSAISRAGGQDTQYF. CDR3 sequence (DNA): TGCAGTGCTATCTCCCGAGCGGGGGGACAAGATACGCAGTATTTT.

In its sample, this clonotype was seen a few times. For the CDR3, the DNA is TGTGCCAGCAGCAATACAGGGAAGGAGACCCAGTACTTC. Protein product: CASSNTGKETQYF. V is TRBV12-3 or TRBV12-4 and J is TRBJ2-5; TRBD1 is a possible D gene (6 bases). V dropped 6 bases and J dropped 5 bases, with 13 bases sitting between them. This CDR3 comprises 13 residues.